The sequence of this T cell receptor beta chain was determined in a study of T cells after yellow fever vaccination. Study observations and caveats: Once the booster was given, most primary-vaccination clones reappeared, at just over 95% for CD4 and around 90% for CD8. Peaking on day 5 versus 15, the secondary response was faster but weaker.

As regards this clonotype: Antigen: not known.

TCRdb redid the calling of the 5' RACE reads with MiXCR, one entry per CDR3 protein. This sample carries roughly 500,000 distinct CDR3 sequences, 19% of them seen once, and the ten largest clones take roughly an eighth. The ends were cut back, 7 bases at V and 4 bases at J, with 17 bases in the middle. The CDR3 runs 14 residues. Germline-derived CDR1 and CDR2 are SGHNT and YYREEE (reference sequence). The chain recombines TRBV5-4 with TRBJ1-2; D is uncertain. This receptor was identified in a man aged 25 to 45 who received the YFV17D yellow fever vaccine. The sample in question was PBMCs, obtained 15 days after the yellow fever booster vaccination. In DNA, the CDR3 is TGTGCCAGCGGTATGGCAGACGGAGGCTATGGCTACACCTTC. Encoded protein: CASGMADGGYGYTF. Looking up the rest from reference TRBV5-4 and TRBJ1-2 gives the full variable domain: ETGVTQSPTHLIKTRGQQVTLRCSSQSGHNTVSWYQQALGQGPQFIFQYYREEENGRGNFPPRFSGLQFPNYSSELNVNALELDDSALYLCASGMADGGYGYTFGSGTRLTVV.